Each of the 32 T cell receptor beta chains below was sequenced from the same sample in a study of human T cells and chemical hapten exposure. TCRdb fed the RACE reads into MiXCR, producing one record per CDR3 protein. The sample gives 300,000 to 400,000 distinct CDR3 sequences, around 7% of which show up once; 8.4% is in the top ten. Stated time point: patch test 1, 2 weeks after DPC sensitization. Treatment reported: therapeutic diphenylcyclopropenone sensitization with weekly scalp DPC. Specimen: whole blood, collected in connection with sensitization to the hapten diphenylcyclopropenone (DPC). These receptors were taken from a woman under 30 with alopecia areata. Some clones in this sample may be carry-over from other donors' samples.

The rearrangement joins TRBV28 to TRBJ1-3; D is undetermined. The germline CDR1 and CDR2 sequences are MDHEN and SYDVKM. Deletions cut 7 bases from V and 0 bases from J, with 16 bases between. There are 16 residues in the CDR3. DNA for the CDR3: TGTGCCAGCAACACACAGTTACTCAGCTCTGGAAACACCATATATTTT. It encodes CASNTQLLSSGNTIYF.

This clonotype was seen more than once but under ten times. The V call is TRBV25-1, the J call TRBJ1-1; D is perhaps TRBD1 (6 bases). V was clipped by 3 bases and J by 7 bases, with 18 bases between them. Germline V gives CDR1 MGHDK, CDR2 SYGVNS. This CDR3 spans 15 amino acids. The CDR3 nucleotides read TGTGCCAGCAGTGATGAAGGAGGGGGGGAGGGTGAAGCTTTCTTT. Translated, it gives CASSDEGGGEGEAFF.

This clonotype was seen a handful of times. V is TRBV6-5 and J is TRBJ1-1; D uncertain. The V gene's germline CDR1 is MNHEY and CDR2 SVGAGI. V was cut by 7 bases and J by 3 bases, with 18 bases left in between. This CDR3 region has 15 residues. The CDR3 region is CASNPAARRDTEAFF. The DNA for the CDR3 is TGTGCCAGCAATCCCGCGGCCAGACGGGACACTGAAGCTTTCTTT.

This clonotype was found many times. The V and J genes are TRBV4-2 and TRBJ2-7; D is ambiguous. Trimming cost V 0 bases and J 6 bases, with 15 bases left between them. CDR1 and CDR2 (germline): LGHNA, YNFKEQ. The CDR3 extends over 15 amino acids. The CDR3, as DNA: TGTGCCAGCAGCCAAGAGTTTGCCAGTCCTGGCGAGCAGTACTTC. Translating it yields CASSQEFASPGEQYF.

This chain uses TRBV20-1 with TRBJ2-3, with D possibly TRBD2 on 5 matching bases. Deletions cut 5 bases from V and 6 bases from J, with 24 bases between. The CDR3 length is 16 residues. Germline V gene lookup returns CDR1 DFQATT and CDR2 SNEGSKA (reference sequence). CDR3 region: CSAFSPKTKGTDTQYF. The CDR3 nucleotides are TGCAGTGCTTTTTCCCCAAAGACTAAAGGAACGGATACGCAGTATTTT.

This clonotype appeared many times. The CDR3 protein is CASSPQAGASTDTQYF. For the CDR3, the DNA is TGTGCCAGCTCACCGCAGGCGGGGGCTAGCACAGATACGCAGTATTTT. This chain links TRBV18 with TRBJ2-3; D perhaps matches TRBD2 (7 bases). This CDR3 region has 16 residues. With 3 bases removed from V and 0 bases from J, the gap between germline ends came to 13 bases. From germline, CDR1 is KGHSH and CDR2 LQKENI. The complete variable domain, with remaining parts taken from reference TRBV18 and TRBJ2-3, reads NAGVMQNPRHLVRRRGQEARLRCSPMKGHSHVYWYRQLPEEGLKFMVYLQKENIIDESGMPKERFSAEFPKEGPSILRIQQVVRGDSAAYFCASSPQAGASTDTQYFGPGTRLTVL.

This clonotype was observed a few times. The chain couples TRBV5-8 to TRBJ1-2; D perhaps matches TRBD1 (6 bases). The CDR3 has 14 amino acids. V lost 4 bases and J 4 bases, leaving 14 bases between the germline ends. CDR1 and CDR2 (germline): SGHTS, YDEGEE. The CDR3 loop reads CASSRLIQGYGYTF. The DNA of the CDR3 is TGTGCCAGCAGCCGGCTAATACAGGGCTATGGCTACACCTTC.

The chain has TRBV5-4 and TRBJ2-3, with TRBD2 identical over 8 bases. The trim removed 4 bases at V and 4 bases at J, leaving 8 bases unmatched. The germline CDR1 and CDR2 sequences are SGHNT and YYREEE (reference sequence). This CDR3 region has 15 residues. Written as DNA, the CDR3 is TGTGCCAGCAGCCGGGGGGGCGAGTCAGCAGATACGCAGTATTTT. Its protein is CASSRGGESADTQYF.

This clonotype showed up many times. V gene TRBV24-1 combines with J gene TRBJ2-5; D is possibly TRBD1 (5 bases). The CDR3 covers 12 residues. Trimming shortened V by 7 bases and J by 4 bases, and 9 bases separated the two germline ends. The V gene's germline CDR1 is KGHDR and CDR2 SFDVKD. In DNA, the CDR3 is TGTGCCACCAGGGACAAAGGAGAGACCCAGTACTTC. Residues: CATRDKGETQYF.

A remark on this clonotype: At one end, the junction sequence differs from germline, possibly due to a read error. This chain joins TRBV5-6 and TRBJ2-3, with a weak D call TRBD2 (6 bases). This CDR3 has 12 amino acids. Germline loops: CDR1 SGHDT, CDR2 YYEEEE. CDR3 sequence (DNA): TGTGCCAGCAGCTTGGGGGGCGGGGTCTCGCATTTT. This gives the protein CASSLGGGVSHF.

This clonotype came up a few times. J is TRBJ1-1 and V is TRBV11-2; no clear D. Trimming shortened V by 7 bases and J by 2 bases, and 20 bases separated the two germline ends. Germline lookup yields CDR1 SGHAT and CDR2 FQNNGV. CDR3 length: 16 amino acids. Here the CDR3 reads CASTSMNLGPNTEAFF. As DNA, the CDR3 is TGTGCCAGCACCTCCATGAACTTGGGCCCTAACACTGAAGCTTTCTTT.

CDR3 loop: CASSYSNSQVYEQYF. DNA for the CDR3: TGTGCCAGCAGTTACTCGAACAGCCAGGTCTACGAGCAGTACTTC. The chain is built from TRBV6-6 and TRBJ2-7; D unresolved. V was pared by 0 bases and J by 3 bases, with 12 bases between. The CDR3 sequence is 15 residues long. Germline V gene data show CDR1 as MNHNY and CDR2 as SVGAGI (reference sequence).

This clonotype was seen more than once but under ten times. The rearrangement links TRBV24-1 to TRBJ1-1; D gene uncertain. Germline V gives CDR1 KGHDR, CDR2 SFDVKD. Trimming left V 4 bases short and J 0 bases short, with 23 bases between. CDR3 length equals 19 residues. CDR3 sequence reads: CATSDPKRRAPKMNTEAFF. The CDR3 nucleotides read TGTGCCACCAGTGACCCGAAACGCCGGGCCCCAAAGATGAACACTGAAGCTTTCTTT.

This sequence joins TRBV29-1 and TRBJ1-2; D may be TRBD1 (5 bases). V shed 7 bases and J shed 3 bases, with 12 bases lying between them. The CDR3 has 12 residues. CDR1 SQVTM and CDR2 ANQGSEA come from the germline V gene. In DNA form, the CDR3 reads TGCAGCGGTGGGGACGGCGACTATGGCTACACCTTC. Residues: CSGGDGDYGYTF.

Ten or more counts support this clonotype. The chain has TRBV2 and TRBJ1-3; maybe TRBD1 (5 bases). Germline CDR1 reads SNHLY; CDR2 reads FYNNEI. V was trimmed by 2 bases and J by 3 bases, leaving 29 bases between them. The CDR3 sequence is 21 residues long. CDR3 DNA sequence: TGTGCCAGCAGTGAACGAGGGTGGGTGGACATCGCCGAGGTCCGTGGAAACACCATATATTTT. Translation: CASSERGWVDIAEVRGNTIYF.

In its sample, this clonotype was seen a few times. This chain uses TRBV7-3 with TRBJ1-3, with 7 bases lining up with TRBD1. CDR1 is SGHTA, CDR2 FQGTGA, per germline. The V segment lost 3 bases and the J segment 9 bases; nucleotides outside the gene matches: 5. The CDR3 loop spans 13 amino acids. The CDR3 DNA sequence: TGTGCCAGCAGCTTGGGACAGTCAAGCACCATATATTTT. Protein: CASSLGQSSTIYF.

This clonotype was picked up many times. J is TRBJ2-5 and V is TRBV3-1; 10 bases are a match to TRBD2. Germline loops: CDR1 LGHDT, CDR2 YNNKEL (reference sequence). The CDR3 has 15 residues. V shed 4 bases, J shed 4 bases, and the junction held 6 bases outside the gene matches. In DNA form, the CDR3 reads TGTGCCAGCAGCCCGTGGGGACTAGCGAGAGAGACCCAGTACTTC. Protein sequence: CASSPWGLARETQYF.

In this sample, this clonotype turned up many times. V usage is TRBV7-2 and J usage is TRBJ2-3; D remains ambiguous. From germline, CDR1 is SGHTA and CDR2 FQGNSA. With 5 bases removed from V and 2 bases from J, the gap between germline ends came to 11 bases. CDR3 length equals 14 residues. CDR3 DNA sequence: TGTGCCAGCAGCGTCTCTAGTAACACAGATACGCAGTATTTT. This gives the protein CASSVSSNTDTQYF.

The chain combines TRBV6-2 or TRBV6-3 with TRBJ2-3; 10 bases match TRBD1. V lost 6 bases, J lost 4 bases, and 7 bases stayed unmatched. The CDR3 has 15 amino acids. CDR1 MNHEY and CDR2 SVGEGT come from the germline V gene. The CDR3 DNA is TGTGCCAGCAGCCTGGGACAGGGGAATTCAGATACGCAGTATTTT. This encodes CASSLGQGNSDTQYF.

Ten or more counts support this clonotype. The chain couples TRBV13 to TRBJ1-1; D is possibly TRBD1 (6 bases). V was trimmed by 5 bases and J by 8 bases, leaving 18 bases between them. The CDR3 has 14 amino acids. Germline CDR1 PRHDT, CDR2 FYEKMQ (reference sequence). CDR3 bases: TGTGCCAGCAGCCCGGAACAGGGCGGTCCCGAAGCTTTCTTT. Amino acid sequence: CASSPEQGGPEAFF.

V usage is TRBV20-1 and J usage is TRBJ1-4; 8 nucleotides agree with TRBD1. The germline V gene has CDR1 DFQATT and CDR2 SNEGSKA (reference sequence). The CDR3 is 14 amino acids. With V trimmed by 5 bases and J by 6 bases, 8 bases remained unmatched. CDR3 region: CSAPRTGSDEKLFF. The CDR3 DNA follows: TGCAGTGCTCCCCGGACAGGGTCGGATGAAAAACTGTTTTTT.

CDR3 in amino acids: CATSRAFGLADTQYF. The DNA for the CDR3 is TGTGCCACCAGCAGAGCCTTTGGTCTGGCCGATACGCAGTATTTT. The rearrangement uses TRBV15 and TRBJ2-3; D gene unclear. The V gene's germline CDR1 is LNHNV and CDR2 YYDKDF (reference sequence). The CDR3 is made up of 15 amino acids. Trimming left V 1 base short and J 6 bases short, with 14 bases between.

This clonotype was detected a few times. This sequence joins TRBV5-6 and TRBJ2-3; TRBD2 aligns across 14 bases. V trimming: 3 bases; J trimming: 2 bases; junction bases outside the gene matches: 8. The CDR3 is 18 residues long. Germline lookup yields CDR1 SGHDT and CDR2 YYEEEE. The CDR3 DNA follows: TGTGCCAGCAGCTCCAGACTAGCGGGGGGGCTTCTCACAGATACGCAGTATTTT. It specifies CASSSRLAGGLLTDTQYF.

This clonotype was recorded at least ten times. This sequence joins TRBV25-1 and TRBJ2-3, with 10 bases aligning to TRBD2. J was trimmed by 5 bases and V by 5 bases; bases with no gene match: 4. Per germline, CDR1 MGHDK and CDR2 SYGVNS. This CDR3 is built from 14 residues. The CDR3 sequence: CASSRRLAGDTQYF. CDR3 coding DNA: TGTGCCAGCAGTCGACGACTAGCGGGAGATACGCAGTATTTT.

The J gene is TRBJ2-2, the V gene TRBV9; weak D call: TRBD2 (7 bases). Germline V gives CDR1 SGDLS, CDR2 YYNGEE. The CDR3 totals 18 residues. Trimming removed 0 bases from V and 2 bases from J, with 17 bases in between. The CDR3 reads CASSVAYPGGHNTGELFF. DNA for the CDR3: TGTGCCAGCAGCGTAGCTTACCCCGGGGGGCACAACACCGGGGAGCTGTTTTTT.

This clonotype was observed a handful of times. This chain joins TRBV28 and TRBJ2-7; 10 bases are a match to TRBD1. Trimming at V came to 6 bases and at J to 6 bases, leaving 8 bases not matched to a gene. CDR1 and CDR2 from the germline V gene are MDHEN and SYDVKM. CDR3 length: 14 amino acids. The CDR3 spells CASSPWDRGSEQYF. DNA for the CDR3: TGTGCCAGCAGCCCCTGGGACAGGGGATCCGAGCAGTACTTC. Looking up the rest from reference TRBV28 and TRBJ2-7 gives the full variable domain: DVKVTQSSRYLVKRTGEKVFLECVQDMDHENMFWYRQDPGLGLRLIYFSYDVKMKEKGDIPEGYSVSREKKERFSLILESASTNQTSMYLCASSPWDRGSEQYFGPGTRLTVT.

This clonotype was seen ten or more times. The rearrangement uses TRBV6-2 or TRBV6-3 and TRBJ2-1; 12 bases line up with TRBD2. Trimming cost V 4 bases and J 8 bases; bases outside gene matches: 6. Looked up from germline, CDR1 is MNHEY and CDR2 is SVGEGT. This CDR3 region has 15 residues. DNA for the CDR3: TGTGCCAGCAGTTCTCCTAGCGGGGGGGCCCATGAGCAGTTCTTC. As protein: CASSSPSGGAHEQFF.

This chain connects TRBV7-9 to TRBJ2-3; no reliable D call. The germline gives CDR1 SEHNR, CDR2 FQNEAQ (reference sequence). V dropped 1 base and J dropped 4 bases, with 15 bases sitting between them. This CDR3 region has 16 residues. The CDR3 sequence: CASSLGGSPGPDTQYF. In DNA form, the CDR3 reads TGTGCCAGCAGCTTAGGAGGCTCCCCCGGCCCAGATACGCAGTATTTT.

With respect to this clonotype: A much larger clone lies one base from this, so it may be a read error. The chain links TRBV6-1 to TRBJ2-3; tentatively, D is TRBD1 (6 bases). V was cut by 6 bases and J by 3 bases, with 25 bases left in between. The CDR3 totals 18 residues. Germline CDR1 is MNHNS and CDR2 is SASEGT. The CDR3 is CASSSTLIRTERTDTQYF. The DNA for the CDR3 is TGTGCCAGCAGCAGTACACTCATCCGGACAGAGAGGACAGATACGCAGTATTTT.

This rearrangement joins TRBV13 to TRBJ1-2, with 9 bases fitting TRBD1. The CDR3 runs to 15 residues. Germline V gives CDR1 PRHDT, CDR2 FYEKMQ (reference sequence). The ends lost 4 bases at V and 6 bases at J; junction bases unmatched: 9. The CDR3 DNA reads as TGTGCCAGCAGCTCCTGGACAGGGGATCAAGATGGCTACACCTTC. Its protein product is CASSSWTGDQDGYTF.

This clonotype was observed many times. CDR3 region: CASSLGSTDYGYTF. The CDR3 nucleotides are TGTGCCAGCAGCTTGGGCTCGACGGATTATGGCTACACCTTC. The gene calls are TRBV5-6 and TRBJ1-2; D uncertain. The germline V gene has CDR1 SGHDT and CDR2 YYEEEE. The V gene lost 0 bases and the J gene lost 5 bases, with 11 bases spanning the gap. CDR3 size: 14 residues.

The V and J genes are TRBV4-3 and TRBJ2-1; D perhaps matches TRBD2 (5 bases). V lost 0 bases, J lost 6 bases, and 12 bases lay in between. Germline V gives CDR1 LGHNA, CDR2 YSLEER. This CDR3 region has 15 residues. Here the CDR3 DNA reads TGCGCCAGCAGCCAAGATGGCGGACTGGGCAATGAGCAGTTCTTC. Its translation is CASSQDGGLGNEQFF.